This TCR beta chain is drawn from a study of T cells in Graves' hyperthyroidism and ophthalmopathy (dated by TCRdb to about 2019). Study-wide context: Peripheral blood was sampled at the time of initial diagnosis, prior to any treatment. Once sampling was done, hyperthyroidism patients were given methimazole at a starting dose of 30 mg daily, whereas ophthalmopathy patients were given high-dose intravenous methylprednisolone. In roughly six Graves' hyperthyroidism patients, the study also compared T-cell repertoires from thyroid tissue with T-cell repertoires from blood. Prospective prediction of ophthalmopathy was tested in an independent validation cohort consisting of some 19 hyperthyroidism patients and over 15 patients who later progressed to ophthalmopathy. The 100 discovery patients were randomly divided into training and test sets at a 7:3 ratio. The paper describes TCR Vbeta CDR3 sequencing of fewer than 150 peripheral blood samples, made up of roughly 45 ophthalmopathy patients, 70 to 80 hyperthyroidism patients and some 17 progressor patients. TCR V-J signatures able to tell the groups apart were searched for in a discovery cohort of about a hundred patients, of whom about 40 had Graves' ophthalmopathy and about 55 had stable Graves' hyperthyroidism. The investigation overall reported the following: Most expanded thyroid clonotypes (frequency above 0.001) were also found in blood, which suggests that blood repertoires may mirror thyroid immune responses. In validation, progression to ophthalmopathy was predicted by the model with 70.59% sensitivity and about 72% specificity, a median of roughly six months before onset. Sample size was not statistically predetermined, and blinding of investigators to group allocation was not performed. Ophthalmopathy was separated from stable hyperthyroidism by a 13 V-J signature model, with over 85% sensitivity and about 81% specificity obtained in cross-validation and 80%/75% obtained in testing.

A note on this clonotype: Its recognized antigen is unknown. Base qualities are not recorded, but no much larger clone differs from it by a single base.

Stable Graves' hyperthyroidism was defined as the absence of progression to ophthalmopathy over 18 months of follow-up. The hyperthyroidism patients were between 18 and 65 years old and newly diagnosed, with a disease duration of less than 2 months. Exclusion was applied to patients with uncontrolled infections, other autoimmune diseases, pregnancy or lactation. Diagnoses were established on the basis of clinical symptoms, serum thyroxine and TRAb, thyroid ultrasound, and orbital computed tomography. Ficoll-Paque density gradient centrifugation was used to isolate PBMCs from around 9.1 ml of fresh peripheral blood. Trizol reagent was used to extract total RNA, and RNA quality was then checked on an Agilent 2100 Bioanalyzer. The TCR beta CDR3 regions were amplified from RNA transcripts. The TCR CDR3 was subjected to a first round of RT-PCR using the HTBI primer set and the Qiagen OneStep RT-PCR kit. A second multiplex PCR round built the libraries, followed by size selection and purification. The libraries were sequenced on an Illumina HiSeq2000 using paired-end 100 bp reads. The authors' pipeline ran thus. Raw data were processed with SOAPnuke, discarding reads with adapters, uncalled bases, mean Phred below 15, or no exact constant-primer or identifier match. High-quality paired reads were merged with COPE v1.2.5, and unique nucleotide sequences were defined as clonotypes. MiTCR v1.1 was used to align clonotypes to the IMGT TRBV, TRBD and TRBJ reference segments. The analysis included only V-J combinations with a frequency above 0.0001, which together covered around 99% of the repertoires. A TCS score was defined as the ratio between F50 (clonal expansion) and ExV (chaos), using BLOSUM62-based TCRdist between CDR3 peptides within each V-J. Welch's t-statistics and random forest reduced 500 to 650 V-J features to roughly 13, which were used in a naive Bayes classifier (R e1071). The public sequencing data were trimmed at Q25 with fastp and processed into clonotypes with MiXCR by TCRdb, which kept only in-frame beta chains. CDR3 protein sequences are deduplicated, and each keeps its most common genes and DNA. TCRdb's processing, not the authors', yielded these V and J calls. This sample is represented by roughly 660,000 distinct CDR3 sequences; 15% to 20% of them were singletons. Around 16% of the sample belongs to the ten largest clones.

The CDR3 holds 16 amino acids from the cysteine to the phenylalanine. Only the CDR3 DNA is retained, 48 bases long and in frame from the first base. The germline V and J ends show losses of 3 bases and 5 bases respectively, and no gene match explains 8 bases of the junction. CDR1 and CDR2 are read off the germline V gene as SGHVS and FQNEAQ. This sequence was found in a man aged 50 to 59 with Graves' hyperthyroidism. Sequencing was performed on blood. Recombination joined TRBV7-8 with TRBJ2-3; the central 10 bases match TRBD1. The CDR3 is CASSLAGTGVIDTQYF. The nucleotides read TGTGCCAGCAGCTTGGCCGGGACAGGGGTGATAGATACGCAGTATTTT. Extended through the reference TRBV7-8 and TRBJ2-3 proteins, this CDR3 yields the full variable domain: GAGVSQSPRYKVAKRGQDVALRCDPISGHVSLFWYQQALGQGPEFLTYFQNEAQLDKSGLPSDRFFAERPEGSVSTLKIQRTQQEDSAVYLCASSLAGTGVIDTQYFGPGTRLTVL.